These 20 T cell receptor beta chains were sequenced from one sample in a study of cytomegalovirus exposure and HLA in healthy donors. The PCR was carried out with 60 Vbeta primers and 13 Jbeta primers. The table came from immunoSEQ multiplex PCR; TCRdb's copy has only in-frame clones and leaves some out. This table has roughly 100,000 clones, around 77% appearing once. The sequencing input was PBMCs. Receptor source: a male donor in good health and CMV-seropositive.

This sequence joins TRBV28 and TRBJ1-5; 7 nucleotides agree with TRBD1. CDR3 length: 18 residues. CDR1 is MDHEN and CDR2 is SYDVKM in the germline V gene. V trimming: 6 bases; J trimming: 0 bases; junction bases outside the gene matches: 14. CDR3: CASRSSGTDFYSNQPQHF. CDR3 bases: TGTGCCAGCAGATCATCCGGGACAGACTTTTATAGCAATCAGCCCCAGCATTTT.

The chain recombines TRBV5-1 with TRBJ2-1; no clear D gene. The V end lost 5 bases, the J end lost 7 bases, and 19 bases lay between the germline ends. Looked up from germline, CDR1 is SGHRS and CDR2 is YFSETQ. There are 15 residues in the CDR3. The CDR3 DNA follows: TGCGCCAGCAGTCCGGAGCCGTTAAGTGGGAATGAGCAGTTCTTC. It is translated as CASSPEPLSGNEQFF.

The CDR3 loop is CASSESRGTQHF. The CDR3 DNA follows: TGTGCCAGCAGCGAAAGCAGAGGAACCCAGCATTTT. The genes are TRBV7-9 and TRBJ1-5; unclear D gene. Trimming took 5 bases from V and 11 from J, leaving 13 bases between them. From germline, CDR1 is SEHNR and CDR2 FQNEAQ (reference sequence). This CDR3 has 12 amino acids.

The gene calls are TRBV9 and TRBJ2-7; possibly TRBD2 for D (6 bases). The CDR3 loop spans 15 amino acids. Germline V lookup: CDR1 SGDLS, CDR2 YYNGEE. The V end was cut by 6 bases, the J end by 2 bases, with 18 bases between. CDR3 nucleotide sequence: TGTGCCAGCACTCCCGGCGGCGGGATCCCCTACGAGCAGTACTTC. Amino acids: CASTPGGGIPYEQYF.

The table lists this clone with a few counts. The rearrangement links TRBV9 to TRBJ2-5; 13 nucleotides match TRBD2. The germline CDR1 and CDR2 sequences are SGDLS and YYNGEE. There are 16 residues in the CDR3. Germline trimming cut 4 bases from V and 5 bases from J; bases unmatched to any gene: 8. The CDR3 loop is CASSPRTSGSTETQYF. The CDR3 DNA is TGTGCCAGCAGCCCTCGGACTAGCGGGAGTACCGAGACCCAGTACTTC.

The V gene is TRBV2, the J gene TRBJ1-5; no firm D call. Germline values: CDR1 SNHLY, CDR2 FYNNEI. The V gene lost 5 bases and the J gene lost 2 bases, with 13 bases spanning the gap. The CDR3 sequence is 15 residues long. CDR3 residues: CASSREVSGNQPQHF. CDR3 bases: TGTGCCAGCAGTCGGGAAGTTAGCGGCAATCAGCCCCAGCATTTT.

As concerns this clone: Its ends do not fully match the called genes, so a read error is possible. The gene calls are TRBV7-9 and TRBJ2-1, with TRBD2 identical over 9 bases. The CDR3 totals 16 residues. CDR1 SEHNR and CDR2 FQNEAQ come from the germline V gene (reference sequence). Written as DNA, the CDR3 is TGTTCCAGCAGCTTTAGCGGGAGAGAGTCCTACAATGAGCAGTTCTTC. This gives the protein CSSSFSGRESYNEQFF.

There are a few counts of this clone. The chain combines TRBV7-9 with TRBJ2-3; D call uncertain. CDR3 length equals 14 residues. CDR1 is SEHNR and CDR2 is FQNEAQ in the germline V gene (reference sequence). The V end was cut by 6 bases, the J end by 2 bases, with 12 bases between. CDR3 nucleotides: TGTGCCAGCAGACTAACGCAAACCACAGATACGCAGTATTTT. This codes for CASRLTQTTDTQYF.

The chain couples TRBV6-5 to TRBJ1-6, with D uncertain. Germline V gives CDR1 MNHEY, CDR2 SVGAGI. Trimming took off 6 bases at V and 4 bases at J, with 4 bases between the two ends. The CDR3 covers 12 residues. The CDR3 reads CASRQYNSPLHF. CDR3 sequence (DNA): TGTGCCAGCAGACAATATAATTCACCCCTCCACTTT.

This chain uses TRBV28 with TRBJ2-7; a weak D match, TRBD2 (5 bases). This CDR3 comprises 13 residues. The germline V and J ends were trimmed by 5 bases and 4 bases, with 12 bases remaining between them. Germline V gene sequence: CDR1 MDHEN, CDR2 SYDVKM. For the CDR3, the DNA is TGTGCCAGCAGTCTCTCGGGGTTTTACGAGCAGTACTTC. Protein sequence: CASSLSGFYEQYF.

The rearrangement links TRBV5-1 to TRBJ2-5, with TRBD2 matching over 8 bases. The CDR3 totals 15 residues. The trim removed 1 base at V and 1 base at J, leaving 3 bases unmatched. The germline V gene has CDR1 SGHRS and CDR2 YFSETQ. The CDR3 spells CASSLLTSGQETQYF. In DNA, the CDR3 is TGCGCCAGCAGCTTGCTTACTAGCGGCCAAGAGACCCAGTACTTC.

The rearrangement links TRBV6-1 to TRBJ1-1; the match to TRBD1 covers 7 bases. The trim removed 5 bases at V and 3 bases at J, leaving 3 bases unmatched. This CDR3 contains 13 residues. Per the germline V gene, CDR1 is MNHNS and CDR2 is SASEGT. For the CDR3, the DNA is TGTGCCAGCAGTTCCCAGGGGGACACTGAAGCTTTCTTT. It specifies CASSSQGDTEAFF.

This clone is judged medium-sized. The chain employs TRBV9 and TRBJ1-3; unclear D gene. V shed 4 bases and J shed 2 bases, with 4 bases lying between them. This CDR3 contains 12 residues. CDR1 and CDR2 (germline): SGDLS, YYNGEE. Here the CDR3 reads CASSHPGNTIYF. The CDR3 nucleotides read TGTGCCAGCAGCCATCCTGGAAACACCATATATTTT.

The CDR3 sequence: CASSLGQGVDGYTF. The CDR3, as DNA: TGTGCCAGCAGCTTGGGACAGGGGGTCGATGGCTACACCTTC. This chain uses TRBV13 with TRBJ1-2, with 11 bases identical to TRBD1. CDR1 and CDR2 (germline): PRHDT, FYEKMQ (reference sequence). This CDR3 has 14 amino acids. Trimming removed 3 bases from V and 6 bases from J; junction bases left unmatched: 3.

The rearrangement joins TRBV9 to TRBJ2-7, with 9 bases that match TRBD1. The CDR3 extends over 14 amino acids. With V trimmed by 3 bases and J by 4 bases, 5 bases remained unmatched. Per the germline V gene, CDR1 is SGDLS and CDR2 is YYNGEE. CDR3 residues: CASSAGTGPYEQYF. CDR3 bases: TGTGCCAGCAGCGCCGGGACAGGGCCTTACGAGCAGTACTTC.

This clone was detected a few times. The CDR3 region is CSVLPGTGRADTQYF. The CDR3 DNA reads as TGCAGCGTCCTTCCGGGGACAGGGAGAGCAGATACGCAGTATTTT. The chain has TRBV29-1 and TRBJ2-3; the match to TRBD1 covers 9 bases. Looked up from germline, CDR1 is SQVTM and CDR2 is ANQGSEA. CDR3 length: 15 residues. Trimming took 6 bases from V and 4 from J; bases not matched to a gene: 11.

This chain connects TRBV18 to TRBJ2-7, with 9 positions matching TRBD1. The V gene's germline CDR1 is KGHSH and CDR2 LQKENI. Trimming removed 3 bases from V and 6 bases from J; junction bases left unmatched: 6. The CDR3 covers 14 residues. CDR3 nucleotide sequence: TGTGCCAGCTCACCGTCGACAGGGGGTTCCGAGCAGTACTTC. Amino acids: CASSPSTGGSEQYF. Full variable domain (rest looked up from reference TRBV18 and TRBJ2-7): NAGVMQNPRHLVRRRGQEARLRCSPMKGHSHVYWYRQLPEEGLKFMVYLQKENIIDESGMPKERFSAEFPKEGPSILRIQQVVRGDSAAYFCASSPSTGGSEQYFGPGTRLTVT.

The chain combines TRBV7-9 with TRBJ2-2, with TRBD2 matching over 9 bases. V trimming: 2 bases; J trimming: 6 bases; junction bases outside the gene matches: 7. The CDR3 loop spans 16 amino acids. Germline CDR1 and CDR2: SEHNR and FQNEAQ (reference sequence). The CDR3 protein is CASSLRRVAGAGELFF. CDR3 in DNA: TGTGCCAGCAGCTTACGAAGGGTAGCGGGGGCCGGGGAGCTGTTTTTT. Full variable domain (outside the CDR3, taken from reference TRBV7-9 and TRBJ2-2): DTGVSQNPRHKITKRGQNVTFRCDPISEHNRLYWYRQTLGQGPEFLTYFQNEAQLEKSRLLSDRFSAERPKGSFSTLEIQRTEQGDSAMYLCASSLRRVAGAGELFFGEGSRLTVL.

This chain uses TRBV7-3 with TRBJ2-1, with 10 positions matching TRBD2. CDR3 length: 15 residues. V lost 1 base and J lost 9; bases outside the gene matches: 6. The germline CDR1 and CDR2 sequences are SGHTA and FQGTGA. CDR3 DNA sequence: TGTGCCAGCAGCTTAAGATGGACTAGCGGTCCTGAGCAGTTCTTC. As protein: CASSLRWTSGPEQFF.

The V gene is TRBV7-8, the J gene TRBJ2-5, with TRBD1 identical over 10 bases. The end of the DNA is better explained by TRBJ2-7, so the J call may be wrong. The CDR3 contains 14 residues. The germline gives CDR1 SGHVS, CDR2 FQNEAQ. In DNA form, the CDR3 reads TGTGCCAGCAGCTTCGGGACAGGGGCCCACGAGCAGTACTTC. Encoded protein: CASSFGTGAHEQYF.